These 5 T cell receptor beta chains share one sample of origin, sequenced in a study of T cell responses to AZD1222 COVID-19 vaccine. TCRdb's copy holds only in-frame clones and misses some; the assay was immunoSEQ multiplex PCR. The sample includes under 150,000 clones, roughly 92% seen only once; the top ten take about a tenth. This specimen was peripheral blood, taken 28 days after the second AZD1222 dose. These receptors were obtained from an adult who received the AZD1222 COVID-19 vaccine.

V gene TRBV2 combines with J gene TRBJ1-2; a weak D match, TRBD1 (5 bases). V lost 3 bases, J lost 4 bases, and 15 bases lay in between. The length of the CDR3 is 15 residues. CDR1 and CDR2 from the germline V gene are SNHLY and FYNNEI. This CDR3 is CASSEIGGRGYGYTF. Here the CDR3 DNA reads TGTGCCAGCAGTGAGATCGGAGGTAGGGGCTATGGCTACACCTTC.

The genes are TRBV7-9 and TRBJ1-6; 8 nucleotides line up with TRBD1. CDR3 size: 17 residues. The V gene's germline CDR1 is SEHNR and CDR2 FQNEAQ (reference sequence). V gave up 6 bases and J gave up 8 bases; unmatched junction bases: 15. CDR3 loop: CASSLTSTQQGDSPLHF. CDR3 in DNA: TGTGCCAGCAGTCTAACCTCGACTCAACAGGGGGATTCACCCCTCCACTTT.

The chain has TRBV18 and TRBJ1-2; D is unresolved. V was shortened by 4 bases and J by 1 base, with 7 bases between the two germline ends. Per germline, CDR1 KGHSH and CDR2 LQKENI. This CDR3 is 13 amino acids long. CDR3 sequence (DNA): TGTGCCAGCTCACAAATGGATAACTATGGCTACACCTTC. Protein product: CASSQMDNYGYTF.

The chain couples TRBV6-2 or TRBV6-3 to TRBJ1-2; D gene unclear. V was shortened by 6 bases and J by 4 bases, with 6 bases between the two germline ends. CDR1 and CDR2 from the germline V gene are MNHEY and SVGEGT. CDR3 size: 11 residues. CDR3 coding DNA: TGTGCCAGCAGCCCCGGCTATGGCTACACCTTC. Translated, it gives CASSPGYGYTF.

This clone was seen only once. The gene calls are TRBV28 and TRBJ1-6, with 8 bases that match TRBD1. Unmatched junction bases numbered 1, after V lost 6 bases and J lost 6 bases. This CDR3 is built from 13 residues. Germline CDR1 MDHEN, CDR2 SYDVKM. The CDR3 region has the DNA TGTGCCAGCAGCACAGGGGGTAATTCACCCCTCCACTTT. It specifies CASSTGGNSPLHF.